A selection of T cell receptor beta chains follows, all from one sample in a study of cytomegalovirus exposure and HLA in healthy donors. Profiling relied on immunoSEQ multiplex PCR, and the TCRdb table lists in-frame clones only, not all of them. The profile shows some 180,000 clones, approximately 80% of them singletons. Sequenced sample: PBMCs. The receptor set was obtained from a woman aged 25 to 39 in good health and CMV-seropositive. The CDR3 runs from the conserved cysteine through the conserved F or W. Fields, in order: J gene, clone size, D gene, CDR3 length, V gene, CDR3 protein, CDR3 DNA. D genes are given only for firm matches. The size entry is marked missing in some rows and otherwise reads once, few, many or a size class.

j_call: TRBJ1-5
clone_size: NA
d_call: NA
cdr3_length: 14
v_call: TRBV19
cdr3_aa: CASSIVPGNQPQHF
cdr3_nt: TGTGCCAGTAGTATAGTCCCAGGGAACCAGCCCCAGCATTTT

j_call: TRBJ2-7
clone_size: NA
d_call: TRBD2
cdr3_length: 13
v_call: TRBV13
cdr3_aa: CASSGGEAYEQYF
cdr3_nt: TGTGCCAGCAGCGGGGGGGAGGCCTACGAGCAGTACTTC

j_call: TRBJ2-7
clone_size: NA
d_call: NA
cdr3_length: 14
v_call: TRBV5-1
cdr3_aa: CASRLGLSSYEQYF
cdr3_nt: TGCGCCAGCCGGCTGGGACTCTCCTCCTACGAGCAGTACTTC

j_call: TRBJ1-4
clone_size: NA
d_call: NA
cdr3_length: 11
v_call: TRBV7-9
cdr3_aa: CSSSSTEKLFF
cdr3_nt: TGTTCCAGCAGCTCGACAGAAAAACTGTTTTTT

j_call: TRBJ1-1
clone_size: NA
d_call: NA
cdr3_length: 14
v_call: TRBV30
cdr3_aa: CAWTPGRGTTEAFF
cdr3_nt: TGTGCCTGGACCCCGGGGAGGGGGACCACTGAAGCTTTCTTT

j_call: TRBJ2-1
clone_size: NA
d_call: TRBD1
cdr3_length: 14
v_call: TRBV27
cdr3_aa: CASSSGGSYNEQFF
cdr3_nt: TGTGCCAGCAGTTCAGGGGGCTCCTACAATGAGCAGTTCTTC

j_call: TRBJ1-3
clone_size: NA
d_call: NA
cdr3_length: 15
v_call: TRBV19
cdr3_aa: CASVLYRASGNTIYF
cdr3_nt: TGTGCCAGTGTACTCTACAGGGCCTCTGGAAACACCATATATTTT

j_call: TRBJ2-3
clone_size: NA
d_call: TRBD2
cdr3_length: 17
v_call: TRBV28
cdr3_aa: CASSLYGLAGATDTQYF
cdr3_nt: TGTGCCAGCAGTTTGTACGGGCTAGCGGGAGCCACAGATACGCAGTATTTT

j_call: TRBJ1-3
clone_size: NA
d_call: NA
cdr3_length: 15
v_call: TRBV6-1
cdr3_aa: CASSEGTDSGNTIYF
cdr3_nt: TGTGCCAGCAGTGAAGGGACAGACTCTGGAAACACCATATATTTT

j_call: TRBJ1-1
clone_size: NA
d_call: NA
cdr3_length: 13
v_call: TRBV7-8
cdr3_aa: CASRNRRNTEAFF
cdr3_nt: TGTGCCAGCAGGAACAGACGTAACACTGAAGCTTTCTTT

j_call: TRBJ2-2
clone_size: NA
d_call: TRBD2
cdr3_length: 15
v_call: TRBV2
cdr3_aa: CASRETSGGSGELFF
cdr3_nt: TGTGCCAGCAGGGAGACTAGCGGGGGGTCCGGGGAGCTGTTTTTT

j_call: TRBJ2-1
clone_size: NA
d_call: TRBD2
cdr3_length: 16
v_call: TRBV9
cdr3_aa: CASSVATSGGYGEQFF
cdr3_nt: TGTGCCAGCAGCGTAGCCACTAGCGGGGGGTACGGTGAGCAGTTCTTC

j_call: TRBJ1-2
clone_size: NA
d_call: TRBD1
cdr3_length: 14
v_call: TRBV11-2
cdr3_aa: CASSLDGTGYGYTF
cdr3_nt: TGTGCCAGCAGCTTAGATGGGACAGGGTATGGCTACACCTTC

j_call: TRBJ1-6
clone_size: NA
d_call: NA
cdr3_length: 14
v_call: TRBV16
cdr3_aa: CASSLRGGNSPLHF
cdr3_nt: TGTGCCAGCAGCCTAAGGGGGGGCAATTCACCCCTCCACTTT

j_call: TRBJ1-1
clone_size: NA
d_call: TRBD1
cdr3_length: 14
v_call: TRBV5-1
cdr3_aa: CASSFGTGDTEAFF
cdr3_nt: TGCGCCAGCAGCTTCGGTACAGGGGACACTGAAGCTTTCTTT

j_call: TRBJ1-1
clone_size: NA
d_call: NA
cdr3_length: 12
v_call: TRBV5-1
cdr3_aa: CASSNMNTEAFF
cdr3_nt: TGCGCCAGCAGCAACATGAACACTGAAGCTTTCTTT

j_call: TRBJ2-7
clone_size: NA
d_call: NA
cdr3_length: 11
v_call: TRBV29-1
cdr3_aa: CSVGGDYEQYF
cdr3_nt: TGCAGCGTGGGCGGCGACTACGAGCAGTACTTC

j_call: TRBJ2-2
clone_size: NA
d_call: TRBD1
cdr3_length: 16
v_call: TRBV13
cdr3_aa: CASSSQTGSQSGELFF
cdr3_nt: TGTGCCAGCAGCTCGCAGACAGGGTCTCAGTCCGGGGAGCTGTTTTTT

j_call: TRBJ1-6
clone_size: NA
d_call: NA
cdr3_length: 12
v_call: TRBV7-2
cdr3_aa: CASSEINSPLHF
cdr3_nt: TGTGCCAGCAGCGAGATTAATTCACCCCTCCACTTT

j_call: TRBJ2-3
clone_size: NA
d_call: NA
cdr3_length: 14
v_call: TRBV9
cdr3_aa: CASSVKDGLDTQYF
cdr3_nt: TGTGCCAGCAGCGTTAAGGACGGACTCGATACGCAGTATTTT

j_call: TRBJ1-2
clone_size: NA
d_call: TRBD1
cdr3_length: 13
v_call: TRBV28
cdr3_aa: CASSPTGVYGYTF
cdr3_nt: TGTGCCAGCAGTCCGACAGGGGTCTATGGCTACACCTTC

j_call: TRBJ2-1
clone_size: NA
d_call: TRBD2
cdr3_length: 13
v_call: TRBV6-1
cdr3_aa: CASSHTSGGEQFF
cdr3_nt: TGTGCCAGCAGTCACACTAGCGGGGGAGAGCAGTTCTTC

j_call: TRBJ2-3
clone_size: once
d_call: TRBD2
cdr3_length: 21
v_call: TRBV9
cdr3_aa: CASSVASQQAGGPMFADTQYF
cdr3_nt: TGTGCCAGCAGCGTAGCATCACAGCAAGCGGGAGGGCCAATGTTTGCAGATACGCAGTATTTT

j_call: TRBJ2-7
clone_size: NA
d_call: TRBD1
cdr3_length: 14
v_call: TRBV7-9
cdr3_aa: CASSISTGAYEQYF
cdr3_nt: TGTGCCAGCAGCATCTCTACAGGGGCCTACGAGCAGTACTTC

j_call: TRBJ1-4
clone_size: NA
d_call: NA
cdr3_length: 16
v_call: TRBV13
cdr3_aa: CASSHQRSATNEKLFF
cdr3_nt: TGTGCCAGCAGTCACCAGCGGAGTGCAACTAATGAAAAACTGTTTTTT

j_call: TRBJ2-7
clone_size: NA
d_call: TRBD1
cdr3_length: 12
v_call: TRBV15
cdr3_aa: CATSDRGSEQYF
cdr3_nt: TGTGCCACCAGCGACAGGGGGAGCGAGCAGTACTTC

j_call: TRBJ2-7
clone_size: NA
d_call: TRBD2
cdr3_length: 15
v_call: TRBV28
cdr3_aa: CASSLLREGRYEQYF
cdr3_nt: TGTGCCAGCAGTTTATTGCGGGAGGGCCGCTACGAGCAGTACTTC

j_call: TRBJ2-4
clone_size: once
d_call: TRBD1
cdr3_length: 13
v_call: TRBV28
cdr3_aa: CASSTGGLNIQYF
cdr3_nt: TGTGCCAGCAGTACAGGGGGACTTAACATTCAGTACTTC

j_call: TRBJ2-7
clone_size: NA
d_call: NA
cdr3_length: 14
v_call: TRBV14
cdr3_aa: CASSQAGGAYEQYF
cdr3_nt: TGTGCCAGCAGCCAAGCTGGCGGGGCCTACGAGCAGTACTTC

j_call: TRBJ2-1
clone_size: NA
d_call: NA
cdr3_length: 16
v_call: TRBV13
cdr3_aa: CASSLALGGRWNEQFF
cdr3_nt: TGTGCCAGCAGCTTAGCGTTGGGGGGGCGATGGAATGAGCAGTTCTTC

j_call: TRBJ2-1
clone_size: NA
d_call: TRBD2
cdr3_length: 16
v_call: TRBV6-1
cdr3_aa: CASSATSGGAMDEQFF
cdr3_nt: TGTGCCAGCAGTGCGACTAGCGGGGGGGCCATGGATGAGCAGTTCTTC

j_call: TRBJ2-7
clone_size: NA
d_call: NA
cdr3_length: 16
v_call: TRBV7-9
cdr3_aa: CASSLLTGLLTYEQYF
cdr3_nt: TGTGCCAGCAGCTTGCTTACGGGACTTTTAACCTACGAGCAGTACTTC

j_call: TRBJ2-3
clone_size: NA
d_call: NA
cdr3_length: 11
v_call: TRBV29-1
cdr3_aa: CSVALTDTQYF
cdr3_nt: TGCAGCGTTGCCCTCACAGATACGCAGTATTTT

j_call: TRBJ1-1
clone_size: NA
d_call: NA
cdr3_length: 14
v_call: TRBV6-6
cdr3_aa: CASRYSTVNTEAFF
cdr3_nt: TGTGCCAGCAGATACTCGACAGTGAACACTGAAGCTTTCTTT

j_call: TRBJ2-6
clone_size: NA
d_call: NA
cdr3_length: 15
v_call: TRBV9
cdr3_aa: CASSQRGNGANVLTF
cdr3_nt: TGTGCCAGCAGCCAAAGGGGCAATGGGGCCAACGTCCTGACTTTC

j_call: TRBJ1-4
clone_size: NA
d_call: NA
cdr3_length: 10
v_call: TRBV20-1
cdr3_aa: CSVGGEKLFF
cdr3_nt: TGCAGTGTGGGGGGTGAAAAACTGTTTTTT

j_call: TRBJ2-5
clone_size: NA
d_call: NA
cdr3_length: 16
v_call: TRBV19
cdr3_aa: CASSNVGQTLQETQYF
cdr3_nt: TGTGCCAGTAGTAACGTCGGACAGACTTTACAAGAGACCCAGTACTTC

j_call: TRBJ2-3
clone_size: few
d_call: TRBD2
cdr3_length: 17
v_call: TRBV7-2
cdr3_aa: CASSFPIAGENTDTQYF
cdr3_nt: TGTGCCAGCAGCTTCCCCATAGCGGGAGAGAACACAGATACGCAGTATTTT

j_call: TRBJ2-1
clone_size: NA
d_call: TRBD2
cdr3_length: 17
v_call: TRBV9
cdr3_aa: CASSVVVVAGGINEQFF
cdr3_nt: TGTGCCAGCAGCGTAGTGGTTGTGGCGGGAGGAATCAATGAGCAGTTCTTC

j_call: TRBJ2-1
clone_size: once
d_call: NA
cdr3_length: 15
v_call: TRBV29-1
cdr3_aa: CSVDDFGSGRNEQFF
cdr3_nt: TGCAGCGTTGACGACTTCGGCAGTGGCAGAAATGAGCAGTTCTTC

j_call: TRBJ2-7
clone_size: NA
d_call: NA
cdr3_length: 13
v_call: TRBV4-1
cdr3_aa: CASSQGGQYEQYF
cdr3_nt: TGCGCCAGCAGCCAAGGGGGGCAATACGAGCAGTACTTC

j_call: TRBJ2-1
clone_size: NA
d_call: NA
cdr3_length: 14
v_call: TRBV4-1
cdr3_aa: CASSQPGVKNEQFF
cdr3_nt: TGCGCCAGCAGCCAACCCGGGGTAAAGAATGAGCAGTTCTTC

j_call: TRBJ2-2
clone_size: NA
d_call: TRBD1
cdr3_length: 14
v_call: TRBV29-1
cdr3_aa: CSVGDRGAGGELFF
cdr3_nt: TGCAGCGTTGGAGACAGGGGCGCGGGCGGGGAGCTGTTTTTT

j_call: TRBJ2-3
clone_size: few
d_call: TRBD2
cdr3_length: 15
v_call: TRBV28
cdr3_aa: CASSLPGGTLITQYF
cdr3_nt: TGTGCCAGCAGTTTGCCGGGAGGCACCCTGATTACGCAGTATTTT